A single sample is the source of the 9 T cell receptor beta chains below, sequenced in a study of beta chain features in type 1 diabetes. Expressed TCRB transcripts got sequenced, as all isolated RNA was reverse transcribed. Generated by immunoSEQ multiplex PCR, the TCRdb table keeps only in-frame clones and is missing some. The sample has hundreds of thousands of clones, around a sixth seen once. The sample comprised naive CD4+ T cells from blood. Receptor source: a young man in good health.

This clone turned up a few times. The rearrangement joins TRBV7-9 to TRBJ1-5; 7 bases map to TRBD1. CDR1 SEHNR and CDR2 FQNEAQ come from the germline V gene (reference sequence). The CDR3 sequence is 15 residues long. V shed 3 bases, J shed 3 bases, and the junction held 5 bases outside the gene matches. The CDR3: CASSFLDRDNQPQHF. CDR3 nucleotides: TGTGCCAGCAGCTTCCTCGACAGGGACAATCAGCCCCAGCATTTT.

Only a few counts were recorded for this clone. J is TRBJ1-2 and V is TRBV2; D gene ambiguous. V lost 6 bases to trimming and J lost 5 bases, with 10 bases between them. Germline loops: CDR1 SNHLY, CDR2 FYNNEI. The CDR3 runs to 12 residues. The CDR3 sequence: CASSDTEYGYTF. CDR3 sequence (DNA): TGTGCCAGCAGCGACACAGAGTATGGCTACACCTTC. Supplemented by reference TRBV2 and TRBJ1-2, the full variable domain reads EPEVTQTPSHQVTQMGQEVILRCVPISNHLYFYWYRQILGQKVEFLVSFYNNEISEKSEIFDDQFSVERPDGSNFTLKIRSTKLEDSAMYFCASSDTEYGYTFGSGTRLTVV.

In its sample, this clone was seen a few times. The chain employs TRBV10-3 and TRBJ1-3, with D possibly matching TRBD1 (5 bases). The CDR3 loop spans 15 amino acids. Germline lookup yields CDR1 ENHRY and CDR2 SYGVKD. V was cut by 0 bases and J by 3 bases, with 9 bases left in between. This CDR3 is CAISESEGVGNTIYF. CDR3 nucleotide sequence: TGTGCCATCAGTGAGTCGGAAGGGGTTGGAAACACCATATATTTT.

A few counts support this clone. V usage is TRBV5-4 and J usage is TRBJ2-2; 7 nucleotides line up with TRBD1. Germline V gives CDR1 SGHNT, CDR2 YYREEE (reference sequence). Unmatched junction bases numbered 7, after V lost 2 bases and J lost 3 bases. CDR3 length: 16 residues. This chain's CDR3 is CASSLGLTGYTGELFF. The CDR3 DNA is TGTGCCAGCAGCTTAGGGCTGACAGGGTACACCGGGGAGCTGTTTTTT.

The V call is TRBV18, the J call TRBJ2-5, with D hard to call. V gave up 3 bases and J gave up 2 bases, with 10 bases separating them. The CDR3 has 14 amino acids. Germline CDR1 KGHSH, CDR2 LQKENI. CDR3: CASSPGWAQETQYF. The CDR3 DNA reads TGTGCCAGCTCACCGGGCTGGGCGCAAGAGACCCAGTACTTC.

The rearrangement uses TRBV5-1 and TRBJ1-3; D is unresolved. From germline, CDR1 is SGHRS and CDR2 YFSETQ. This CDR3 is 15 amino acids long. V was pared by 0 bases and J by 0 bases, with 7 bases between. CDR3 bases: TGCGCCAGCAGCTTGGAGGCCAGCTCTGGAAACACCATATATTTT. Translated: CASSLEASSGNTIYF.

The rearrangement uses TRBV29-1 and TRBJ1-1; no clear D. The germline V gene has CDR1 SQVTM and CDR2 ANQGSEA. The CDR3 contains 11 residues. V was pared by 7 bases and J by 2 bases, with 8 bases between. CDR3 coding DNA: TGCAGCGCGACTATCAACACTGAAGCTTTCTTT. Protein sequence: CSATINTEAFF.

CDR3 loop: CASSHTLQGAGEKLFF. The CDR3 nucleotides read TGCGCCAGCAGCCACACTCTTCAGGGGGCAGGAGAAAAACTGTTTTTT. The J gene is TRBJ1-4, the V gene TRBV4-1; 8 bases are shared with TRBD1. Germline V gene lookup returns CDR1 MGHRA and CDR2 YSYEKL. The J segment lost 8 bases and the V segment lost 3 bases, leaving 11 bases of the junction unmatched. The CDR3 covers 16 residues.

This clone was observed a few times. This CDR3 reads CASSLGGQGYNSPLHF. The CDR3 DNA follows: TGTGCCAGCAGCTTAGGGGGTCAGGGGTATAATTCACCCCTCCACTTT. The chain recombines TRBV11-2 with TRBJ1-6; weak D call: TRBD1 (6 bases). This CDR3 is 16 amino acids long. Germline V gene sequence: CDR1 SGHAT, CDR2 FQNNGV. The ends were cut back, 1 base at V and 4 bases at J, with 11 bases in the middle. Using reference TRBV11-2 and TRBJ1-6 for the parts outside the CDR3, the full variable domain is EAGVAQSPRYKIIEKRQSVAFWCNPISGHATLYWYQQILGQGPKLLIQFQNNGVVDDSQLPKDRFSAERLKGVDSTLKIQPAKLEDSAVYLCASSLGGQGYNSPLHFGNGTRLTVT.